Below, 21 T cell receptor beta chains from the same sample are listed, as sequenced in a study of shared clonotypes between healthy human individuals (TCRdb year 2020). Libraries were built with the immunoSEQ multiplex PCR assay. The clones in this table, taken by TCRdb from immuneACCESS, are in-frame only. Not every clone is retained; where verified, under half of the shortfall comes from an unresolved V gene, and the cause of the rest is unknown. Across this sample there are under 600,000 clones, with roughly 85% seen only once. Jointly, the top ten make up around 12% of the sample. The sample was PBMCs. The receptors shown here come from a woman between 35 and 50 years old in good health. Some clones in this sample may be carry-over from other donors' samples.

The CDR3 sequence: CASSERAGRSNYGYTF. The CDR3 nucleotides read TGTGCCAGCAGTGAACGGGCAGGGCGATCTAACTATGGCTACACCTTC. The chain recombines TRBV2 with TRBJ1-2; D may be TRBD1 (5 bases). V was clipped by 2 bases and J by 0 bases, with 13 bases between them. Germline loops: CDR1 SNHLY, CDR2 FYNNEI. CDR3 size: 16 residues.

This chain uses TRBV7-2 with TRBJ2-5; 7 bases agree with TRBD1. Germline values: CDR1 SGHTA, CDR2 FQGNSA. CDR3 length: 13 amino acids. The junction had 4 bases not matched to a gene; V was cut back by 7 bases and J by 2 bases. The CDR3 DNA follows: TGTGCCAGCACGGGGACAGCTCAAGAGACCCAGTACTTC. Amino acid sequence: CASTGTAQETQYF.

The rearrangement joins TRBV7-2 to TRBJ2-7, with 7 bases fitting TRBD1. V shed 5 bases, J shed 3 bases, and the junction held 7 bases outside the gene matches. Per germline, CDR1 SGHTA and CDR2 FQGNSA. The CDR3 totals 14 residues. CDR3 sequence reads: CASSQTRDSYEQYF. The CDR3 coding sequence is TGTGCCAGCAGCCAGACCCGGGACAGCTACGAGCAGTACTTC.

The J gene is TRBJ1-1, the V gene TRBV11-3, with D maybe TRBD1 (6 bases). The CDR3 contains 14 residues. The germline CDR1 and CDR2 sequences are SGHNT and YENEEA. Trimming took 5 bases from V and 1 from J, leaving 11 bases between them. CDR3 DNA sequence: TGTGCCAGCAGCCGATGGACAGAGAACACTGAAGCTTTCTTT. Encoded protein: CASSRWTENTEAFF. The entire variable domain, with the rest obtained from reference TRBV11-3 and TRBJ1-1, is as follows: EAGVVQSPRYKIIEKKQPVAFWCNPISGHNTLYWYLQNLGQGPELLIRYENEEAVDDSQLPKDRFSAERLKGVDSTLKIQPAELGDSAVYLCASSRWTENTEAFFGQGTRLTVV.

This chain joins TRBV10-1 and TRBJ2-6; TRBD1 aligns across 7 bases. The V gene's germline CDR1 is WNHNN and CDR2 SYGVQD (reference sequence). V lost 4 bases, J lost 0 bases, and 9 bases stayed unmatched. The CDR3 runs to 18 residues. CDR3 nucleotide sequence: TGCGCCAGCAGTGCTGACAGGGCGAGATTCTCTGGGGCCAACGTCCTGACTTTC. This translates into CASSADRARFSGANVLTF.

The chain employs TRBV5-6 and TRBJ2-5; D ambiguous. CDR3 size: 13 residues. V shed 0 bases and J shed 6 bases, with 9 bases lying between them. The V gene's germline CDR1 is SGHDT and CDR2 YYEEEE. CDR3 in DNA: TGTGCCAGCAGCTTGGTTATGGTCCAGACCCAGTACTTC. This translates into CASSLVMVQTQYF.

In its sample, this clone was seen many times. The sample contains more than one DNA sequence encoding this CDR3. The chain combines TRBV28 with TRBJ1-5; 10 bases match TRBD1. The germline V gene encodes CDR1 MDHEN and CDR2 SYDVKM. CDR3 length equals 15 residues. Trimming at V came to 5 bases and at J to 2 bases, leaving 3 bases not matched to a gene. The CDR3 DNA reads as TGTGCCAGCAGTCGGGACAGGGGTGGCAATCAGCCCCAGCATTTT. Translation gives CASSRDRGGNQPQHF.

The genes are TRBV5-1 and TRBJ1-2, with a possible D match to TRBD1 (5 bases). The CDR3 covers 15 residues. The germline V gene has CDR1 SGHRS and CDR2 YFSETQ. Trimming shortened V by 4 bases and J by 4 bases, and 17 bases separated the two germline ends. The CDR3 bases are TGCGCCAGCAGCCCCCGTGCGGGGGGTCCCTATGGCTACACCTTC. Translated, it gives CASSPRAGGPYGYTF.

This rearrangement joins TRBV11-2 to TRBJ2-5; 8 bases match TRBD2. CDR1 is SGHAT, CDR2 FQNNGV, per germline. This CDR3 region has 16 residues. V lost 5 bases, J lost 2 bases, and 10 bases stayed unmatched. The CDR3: CASSKTSGSQQETQYF. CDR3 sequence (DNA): TGTGCCAGCAGCAAGACGAGCGGGAGCCAGCAAGAGACCCAGTACTTC. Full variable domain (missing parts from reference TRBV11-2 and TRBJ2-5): EAGVAQSPRYKIIEKRQSVAFWCNPISGHATLYWYQQILGQGPKLLIQFQNNGVVDDSQLPKDRFSAERLKGVDSTLKIQPAKLEDSAVYLCASSKTSGSQQETQYFGPGTRLLVL.

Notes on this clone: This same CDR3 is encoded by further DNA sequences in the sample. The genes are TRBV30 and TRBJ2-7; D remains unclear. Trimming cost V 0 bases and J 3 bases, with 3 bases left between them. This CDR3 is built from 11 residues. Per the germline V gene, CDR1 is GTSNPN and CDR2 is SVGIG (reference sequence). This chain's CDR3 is CAWSVVYEQYF. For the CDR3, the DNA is TGTGCCTGGAGTGTAGTCTACGAGCAGTACTTC.

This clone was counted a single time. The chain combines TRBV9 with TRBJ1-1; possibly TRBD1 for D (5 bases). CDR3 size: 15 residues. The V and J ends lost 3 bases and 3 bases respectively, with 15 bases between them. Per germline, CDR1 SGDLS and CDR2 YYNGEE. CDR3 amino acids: CASSARWGLHTEAFF. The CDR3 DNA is TGTGCCAGCAGCGCCCGATGGGGGTTGCACACTGAAGCTTTCTTT.

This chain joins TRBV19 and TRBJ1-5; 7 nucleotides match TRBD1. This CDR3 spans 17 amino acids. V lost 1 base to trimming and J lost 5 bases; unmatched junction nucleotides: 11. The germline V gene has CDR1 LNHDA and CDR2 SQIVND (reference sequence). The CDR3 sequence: CASSIGGSRQGDQPQHF. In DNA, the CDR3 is TGTGCCAGTAGTATAGGGGGAAGTCGACAGGGAGATCAGCCCCAGCATTTT.

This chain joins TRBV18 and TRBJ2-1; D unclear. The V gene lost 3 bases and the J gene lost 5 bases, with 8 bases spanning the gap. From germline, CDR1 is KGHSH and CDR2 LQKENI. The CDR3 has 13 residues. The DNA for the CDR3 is TGTGCCAGCTCACCGACACTTAACAATGAGCAGTTCTTC. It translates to CASSPTLNNEQFF.

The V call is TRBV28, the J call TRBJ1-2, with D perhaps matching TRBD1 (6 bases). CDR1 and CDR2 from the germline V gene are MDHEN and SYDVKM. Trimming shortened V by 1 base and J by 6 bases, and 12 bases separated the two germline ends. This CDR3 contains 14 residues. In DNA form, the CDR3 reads TGTGCCAGCAGTTTATCGGACAGAGAGAATGGCTACACCTTC. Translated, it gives CASSLSDRENGYTF.

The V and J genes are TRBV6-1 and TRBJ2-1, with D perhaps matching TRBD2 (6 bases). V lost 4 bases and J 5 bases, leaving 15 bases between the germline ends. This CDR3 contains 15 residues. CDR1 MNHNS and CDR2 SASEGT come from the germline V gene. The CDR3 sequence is CASSAAGRGNNEQFF. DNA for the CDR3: TGTGCCAGCAGTGCGGCGGGGCGGGGAAACAATGAGCAGTTCTTC.

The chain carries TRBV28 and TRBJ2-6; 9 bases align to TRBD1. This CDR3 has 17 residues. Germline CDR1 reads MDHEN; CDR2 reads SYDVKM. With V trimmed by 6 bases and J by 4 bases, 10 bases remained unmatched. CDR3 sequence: CASRLGTGLSGANVLTF. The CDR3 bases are TGTGCCAGCAGACTAGGGACAGGGTTGTCCGGGGCCAACGTCCTGACTTTC.

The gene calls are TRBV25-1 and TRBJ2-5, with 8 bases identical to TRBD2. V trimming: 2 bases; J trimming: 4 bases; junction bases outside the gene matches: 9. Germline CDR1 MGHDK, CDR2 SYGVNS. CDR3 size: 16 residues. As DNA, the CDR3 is TGTGCCAGCAGTGAAGGTCGCCTAGCGGGCACAGAGACCCAGTACTTC. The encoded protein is CASSEGRLAGTETQYF.

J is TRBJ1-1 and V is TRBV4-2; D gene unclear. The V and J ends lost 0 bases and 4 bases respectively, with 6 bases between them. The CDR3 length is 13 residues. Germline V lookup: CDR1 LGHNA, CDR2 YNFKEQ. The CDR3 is CASSQDVGTEAFF. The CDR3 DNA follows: TGTGCCAGCAGCCAAGACGTAGGCACTGAAGCTTTCTTT.

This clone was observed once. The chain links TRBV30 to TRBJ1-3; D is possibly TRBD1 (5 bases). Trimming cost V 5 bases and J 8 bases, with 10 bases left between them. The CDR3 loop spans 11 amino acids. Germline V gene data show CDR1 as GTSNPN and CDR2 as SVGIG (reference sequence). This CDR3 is CAWQGRDTIYF. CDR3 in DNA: TGTGCCTGGCAGGGTAGGGACACCATATATTTT.

CDR3 sequence: CASSLVAAETQYF. CDR3 bases: TGTGCCAGCAGCTTAGTCGCAGCGGAGACCCAGTACTTC. The chain uses TRBV7-2 and TRBJ2-5; no definite D call. The CDR3 totals 13 residues. Trimming removed 1 base at V and 5 bases at J, with 8 bases between. Germline V gene data show CDR1 as SGHTA and CDR2 as FQGNSA.

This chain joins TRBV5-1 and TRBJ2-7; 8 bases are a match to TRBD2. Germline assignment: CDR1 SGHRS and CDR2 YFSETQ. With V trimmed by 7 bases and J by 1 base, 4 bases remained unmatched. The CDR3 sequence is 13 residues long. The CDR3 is CASQVAGSYEQYF. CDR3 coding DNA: TGCGCCAGCCAGGTAGCGGGATCCTACGAGCAGTACTTC.